The clone carrying this T cell receptor (beta chain) was found many times. TCRdb independently ran MiXCR on the 5' RACE reads; one entry per CDR3 protein. The sample has about 400,000 distinct CDR3 sequences, 6.2% seen once. The data are from a study of T cells after yellow fever vaccination. Study-level background: The authors prepared low-cell-number fractions using SMART-Seq v4 Ultra Low Input.

The CDR3 loop spans 12 amino acids. Looked up from germline, CDR1 is DFQATT and CDR2 is SNEGSKA (reference sequence). V shed 4 bases and J shed 0 bases, with 5 bases lying between them. The chain has TRBV20-1 and TRBJ2-3; D unresolved. Sequences were derived from PBMCs, sampled 5 days after the yellow fever booster vaccination. This receptor was taken from a man aged 25 to 40 who received the YFV17D yellow fever vaccine. The CDR3 reads CSAIISTDTQYF. CDR3 DNA sequence: TGCAGTGCTATCATAAGCACAGATACGCAGTATTTT.